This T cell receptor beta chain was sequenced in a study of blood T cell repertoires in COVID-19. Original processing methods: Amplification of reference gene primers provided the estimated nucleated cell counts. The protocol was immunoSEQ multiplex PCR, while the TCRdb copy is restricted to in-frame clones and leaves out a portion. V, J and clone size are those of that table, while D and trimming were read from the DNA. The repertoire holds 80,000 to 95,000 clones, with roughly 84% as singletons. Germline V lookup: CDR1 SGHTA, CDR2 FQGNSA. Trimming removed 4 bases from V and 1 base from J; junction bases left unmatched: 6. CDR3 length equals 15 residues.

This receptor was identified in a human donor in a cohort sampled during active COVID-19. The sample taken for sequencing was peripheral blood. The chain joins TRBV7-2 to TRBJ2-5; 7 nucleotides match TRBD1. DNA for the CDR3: TGTGCCAGCAGCTCATTACCAGGGGGCCAAGAGACCCAGTACTTC. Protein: CASSSLPGGQETQYF.